What follows describes a single T cell receptor (beta chain). There is no known antigen for this receptor. No base quality information exists; no much larger clone differs at one position. The donors belonged to the validation cohort of about 120 subjects, which was separate from the roughly 700-subject first cohort. This sample is part of a study of cytomegalovirus exposure and HLA in healthy donors (dated by TCRdb to about 2017). Regarding the research as a whole: According to a later analysis, one platform produced both the 120 validation repertoires and the roughly 650 repertoires of the first cohort. The aim of the study was to test whether cataloging public T cell receptors could identify signatures of past pathogen exposure. A separate validation cohort of 100 to 150 different subjects was used in addition to the roughly 670-subject first cohort. To predict cytomegalovirus infection status, the study brought together high-throughput TCR immunosequencing, statistical association of individual TCRs with disease status, and machine learning.

The library was prepared using the immunoSEQ multiplex PCR assay. The published analysis was carried out like this. A statistical classification framework was built to diagnose cytomegalovirus status from the catalog of TCR beta chain sequences. Sourced from immuneACCESS, this table was stored by TCRdb with only in-frame sequences that have V and J called. A share of the clones is absent; for the studies checked, an unresolved V gene accounts for under half, and the remainder has no known explanation. The D gene and trimming were derived from the DNA, and the V and J assignments and clone size from that table. For this sample the table gives 100,000 or so clones, of which 85% to 90% were detected only once. The top ten clonotypes cover roughly 4.2% of the sample. What the authors observed across the whole study: The authors suggested that the approach could potentially be generalized to other disease states and immunological phenotypes. A later analysis lacked HLA typing for the validation cohort, so it scored co-occurrence in that cohort across all 120 or so repertoires. A few of the identified cytomegalovirus-associated TCR beta chains were confirmed in vitro to be specific for cytomegalovirus antigens. Across donors, most TCR sequences were observed very rarely, whereas some public TCRs were present in many individuals. Subsequent analysis determined that TCRs grouped into clusters in the first cohort also showed a tendency toward co-occurrence across the 130 or so validation repertoires, and 94% of cluster scores exceeded 0. The classifier was reported to diagnose cytomegalovirus status with high specificity and sensitivity in both the original cohort and the validation cohort. A total of fewer than 200 TCR beta chains were listed by the study as associated with cytomegalovirus.

Clipping removes 3 bases from V and 4 bases from J, with 7 as the unmatched junction base count. There are 15 amino acids in the CDR3, from cysteine to phenylalanine inclusive. Only CDR3 DNA is held: 45 bases, read in frame from base 1. In the germline V gene (reference sequence), CDR1 corresponds to LNHDA and CDR2 to SQIVND. The TCR originated in a woman under 30 in good health and CMV-seropositive. This receptor chain uses TRBV19 and TRBJ2-3, with 7 bases in between that match TRBD2. Sequencing was carried out using PBMCs. This receptor has the CDR3 CASSMGGSGSDTQYF. The DNA reads as follows: TGTGCCAGTAGTATGGGGGGGAGTGGCTCAGATACGCAGTATTTT.